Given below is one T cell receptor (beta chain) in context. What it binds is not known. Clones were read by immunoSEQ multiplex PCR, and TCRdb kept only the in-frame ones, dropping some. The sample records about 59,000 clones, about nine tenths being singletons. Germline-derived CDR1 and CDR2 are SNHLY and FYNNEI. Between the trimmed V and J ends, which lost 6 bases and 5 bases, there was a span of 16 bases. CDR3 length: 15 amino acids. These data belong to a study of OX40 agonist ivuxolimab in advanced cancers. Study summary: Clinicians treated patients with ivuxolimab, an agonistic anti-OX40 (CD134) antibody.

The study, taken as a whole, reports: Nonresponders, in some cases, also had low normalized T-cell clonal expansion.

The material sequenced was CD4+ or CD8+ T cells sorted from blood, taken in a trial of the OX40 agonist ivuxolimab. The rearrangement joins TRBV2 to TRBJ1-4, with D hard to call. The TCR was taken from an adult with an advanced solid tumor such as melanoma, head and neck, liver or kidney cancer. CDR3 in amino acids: CASSGRSRENEKLFF. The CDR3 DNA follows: TGTGCCAGCAGCGGTCGGAGTCGAGAGAATGAAAAACTGTTTTTT.